This T cell receptor (beta chain) was sequenced in a study of cytomegalovirus exposure and HLA in healthy donors. Broader study findings: There were 164 TCR beta chains listed as cytomegalovirus-associated.

Measured with immunoSEQ multiplex PCR; TCRdb has only the in-frame clones, and not every one. The sample holds around 100,000 clones, around 85% seen once. The germline V gene has CDR1 MGHRA and CDR2 YSYEKL. The junction had 10 bases not matched to a gene; V was cut back by 0 bases and J by 4 bases. This CDR3 has 19 residues. Points on this clone: Its antigen is undetermined.

The V gene is TRBV4-1, the J gene TRBJ1-4; 11 bases line up with TRBD1. The material sequenced was PBMCs. The TCR originated in a man in his late teens or twenties in good health and CMV-seropositive. The CDR3 region has the DNA TGCGCCAGCAGCCAAGATCGGGACAGGGGGACCGGTGGTAATGAAAAACTGTTTTTT. Translated, it gives CASSQDRDRGTGGNEKLFF.